This TCR beta chain is drawn from a study of blood T cell repertoires in COVID-19. Study details: T cells, B-cell-depleted T cells, or PBMCs provided the cDNA or gDNA that served as material.

The method was immunoSEQ multiplex PCR; TCRdb's version includes in-frame clones alone and lacks a portion of them. The sample holds some 240,000 clones; about 83% are singletons and the top ten take 1.5%. Germline lookup yields CDR1 WNHNN and CDR2 SYGVQD (reference sequence). This CDR3 has 12 amino acids. Trimming removed 8 bases at V and 5 bases at J, with 12 bases between. The V and J genes are TRBV10-1 and TRBJ1-2; maybe TRBD1 (6 bases). Sequenced: peripheral blood. The receptor's source is a woman aged 40 to 50 who had recovered from COVID-19. The CDR3 protein is CASRTAIYGYTF. CDR3 nucleotide sequence: TGCGCCAGCCGGACAGCCATTTATGGCTACACCTTC.